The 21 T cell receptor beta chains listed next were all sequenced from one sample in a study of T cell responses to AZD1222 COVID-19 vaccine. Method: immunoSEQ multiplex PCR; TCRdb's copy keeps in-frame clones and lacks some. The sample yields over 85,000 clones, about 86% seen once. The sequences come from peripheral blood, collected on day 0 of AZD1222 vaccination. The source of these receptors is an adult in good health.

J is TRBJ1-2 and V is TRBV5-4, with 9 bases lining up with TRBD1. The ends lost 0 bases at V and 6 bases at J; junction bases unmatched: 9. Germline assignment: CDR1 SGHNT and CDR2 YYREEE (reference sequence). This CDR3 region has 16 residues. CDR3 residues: CASSLGTLGQGNGYTF. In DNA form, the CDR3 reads TGTGCCAGCAGCTTGGGAACGCTCGGACAGGGGAATGGCTACACCTTC. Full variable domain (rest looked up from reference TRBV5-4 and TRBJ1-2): ETGVTQSPTHLIKTRGQQVTLRCSSQSGHNTVSWYQQALGQGPQFIFQYYREEENGRGNFPPRFSGLQFPNYSSELNVNALELDDSALYLCASSLGTLGQGNGYTFGSGTRLTVV.

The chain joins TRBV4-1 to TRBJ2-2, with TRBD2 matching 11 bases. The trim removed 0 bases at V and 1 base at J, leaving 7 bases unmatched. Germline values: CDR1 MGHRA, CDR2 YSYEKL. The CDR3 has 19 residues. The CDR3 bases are TGCGCCAGCAGCCAAGATCAATCCCTAGCGGGAGGGAACACCGGGGAGCTGTTTTTT. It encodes CASSQDQSLAGGNTGELFF.

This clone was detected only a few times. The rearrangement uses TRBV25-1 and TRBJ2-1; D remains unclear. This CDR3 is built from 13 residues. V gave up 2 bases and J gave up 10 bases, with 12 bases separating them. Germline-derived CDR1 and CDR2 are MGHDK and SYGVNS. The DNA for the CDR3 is TGTGCCAGCAGTGAACCTACACTCAGGGAGCAGTTCTTC. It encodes CASSEPTLREQFF.

CDR3 sequence reads: CASSPQGALSATKNIQYF. CDR3 DNA sequence: TGTGCCAGCAGCCCCCAGGGGGCCCTAAGCGCGACCAAAAACATTCAGTACTTC. The chain carries TRBV9 and TRBJ2-4, with 8 bases lining up with TRBD1. The CDR3 covers 18 residues. The V and J ends lost 4 bases and 2 bases, in that order; junction bases with no gene match: 14. CDR1 and CDR2 from the germline V gene are SGDLS and YYNGEE.

The CDR3 region is CASSLQQGGYTF. The CDR3 DNA follows: TGTGCCAGCAGTCTTCAACAGGGTGGCTACACCTTC. V usage is TRBV12-3 or TRBV12-4 and J usage is TRBJ1-2; D perhaps matches TRBD1 (6 bases). The CDR3 is 12 amino acids. V lost 5 bases and J lost 7, with 11 bases in between.

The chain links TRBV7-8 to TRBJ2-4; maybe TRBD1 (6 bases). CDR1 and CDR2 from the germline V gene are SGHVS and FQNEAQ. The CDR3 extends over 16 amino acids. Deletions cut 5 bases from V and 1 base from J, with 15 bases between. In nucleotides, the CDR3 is TGTGCCAGCAGCCCACAGGGTATTGAGGCCAAAAACATTCAGTACTTC. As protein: CASSPQGIEAKNIQYF.

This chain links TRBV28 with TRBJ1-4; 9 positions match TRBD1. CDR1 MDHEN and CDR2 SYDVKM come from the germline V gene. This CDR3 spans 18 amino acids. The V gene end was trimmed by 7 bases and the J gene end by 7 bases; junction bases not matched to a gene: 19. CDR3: CASTHRGTGREWGEKLFF. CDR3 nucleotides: TGTGCCAGCACCCACAGGGGGACAGGGAGGGAATGGGGTGAAAAACTGTTTTTT.

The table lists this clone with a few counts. The CDR3 coding sequence is TGTGCCAGCAGCTTAGATCTGACAGGCTATTCAACTAATGAAAAACTGTTTTTT. It is translated as CASSLDLTGYSTNEKLFF. V and J are TRBV11-2 and TRBJ1-4; D is perhaps TRBD1 (6 bases). Germline-derived CDR1 and CDR2 are SGHAT and FQNNGV. This CDR3 is 18 amino acids long. V lost 0 bases, J lost 0 bases, and 14 bases lay in between.

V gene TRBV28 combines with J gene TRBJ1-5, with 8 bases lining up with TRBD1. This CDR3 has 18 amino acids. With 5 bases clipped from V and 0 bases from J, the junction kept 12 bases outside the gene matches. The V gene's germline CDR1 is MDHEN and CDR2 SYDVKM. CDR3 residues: CASSPRGRVALSNQPQHF. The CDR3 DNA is TGTGCCAGCAGTCCCAGGGGGCGGGTTGCTCTTAGCAATCAGCCCCAGCATTTT.

Written as DNA, the CDR3 is TGCAGTGCTAGTGACCCCCTCAACTATGGCTACACCTTC. As protein: CSASDPLNYGYTF. The rearrangement uses TRBV20-1 and TRBJ1-2, with D unresolved. V lost 3 bases to trimming and J lost 2 bases, with 10 bases between them. Germline V gene sequence: CDR1 DFQATT, CDR2 SNEGSKA (reference sequence). This CDR3 is built from 13 residues.

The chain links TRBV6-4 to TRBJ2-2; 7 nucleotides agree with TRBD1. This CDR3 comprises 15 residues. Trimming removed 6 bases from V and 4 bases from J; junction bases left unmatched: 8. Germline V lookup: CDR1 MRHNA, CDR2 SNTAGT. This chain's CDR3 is CASRAQGGITGELFF. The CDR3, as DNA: TGTGCCAGCAGGGCCCAAGGGGGCATCACCGGGGAGCTGTTTTTT.

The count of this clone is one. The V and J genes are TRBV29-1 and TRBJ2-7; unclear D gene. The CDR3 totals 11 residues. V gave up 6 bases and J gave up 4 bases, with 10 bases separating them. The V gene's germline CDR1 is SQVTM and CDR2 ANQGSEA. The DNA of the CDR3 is TGCAGCGTCCAAACGGGTTACGAGCAGTACTTC. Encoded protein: CSVQTGYEQYF.

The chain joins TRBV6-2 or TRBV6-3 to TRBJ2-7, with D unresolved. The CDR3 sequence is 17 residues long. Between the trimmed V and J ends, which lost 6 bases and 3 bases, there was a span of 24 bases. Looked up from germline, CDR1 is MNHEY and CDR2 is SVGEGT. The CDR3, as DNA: TGTGCCAGCAGCTCCATCAGCAGTACTGACTTATTCTACGAGCAGTACTTC. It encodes CASSSISSTDLFYEQYF.

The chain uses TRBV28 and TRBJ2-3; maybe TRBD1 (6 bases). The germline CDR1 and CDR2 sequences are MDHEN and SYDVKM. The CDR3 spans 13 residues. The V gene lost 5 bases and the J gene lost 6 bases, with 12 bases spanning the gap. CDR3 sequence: CASSPRQVDTQYF. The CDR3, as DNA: TGTGCCAGCAGTCCTAGACAGGTCGATACGCAGTATTTT.

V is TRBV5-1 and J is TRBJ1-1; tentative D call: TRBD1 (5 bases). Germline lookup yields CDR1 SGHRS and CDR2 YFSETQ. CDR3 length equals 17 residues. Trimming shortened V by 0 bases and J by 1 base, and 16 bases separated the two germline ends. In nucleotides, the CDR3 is TGCGCCAGCAGCTTGGCAGCCTCAGGGCACCCGAACACTGAAGCTTTCTTT. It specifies CASSLAASGHPNTEAFF. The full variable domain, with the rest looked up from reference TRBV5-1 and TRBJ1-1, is KAGVTQTPRYLIKTRGQQVTLSCSPISGHRSVSWYQQTPGQGLQFLFEYFSETQRNKGNFPGRFSGRQFSNSRSEMNVSTLELGDSALYLCASSLAASGHPNTEAFFGQGTRLTVV.

In nucleotides, the CDR3 is TGTGCCAGCAGCCCCGGGTCGATTTCGGGCAATCAGCCCCAGCATTTT. Translated: CASSPGSISGNQPQHF. The chain couples TRBV11-2 to TRBJ1-5; no definite D call. The CDR3 has 16 residues. Germline V gene lookup returns CDR1 SGHAT and CDR2 FQNNGV. Trimming stripped 5 bases from V and 2 bases from J, with 16 bases between.

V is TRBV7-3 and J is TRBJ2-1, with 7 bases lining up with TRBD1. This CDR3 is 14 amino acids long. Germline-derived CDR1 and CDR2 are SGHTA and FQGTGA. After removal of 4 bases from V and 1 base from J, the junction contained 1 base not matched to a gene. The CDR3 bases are TGTGCCAGCAGCTCGGGACAGTCCTACAATGAGCAGTTCTTC. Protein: CASSSGQSYNEQFF.

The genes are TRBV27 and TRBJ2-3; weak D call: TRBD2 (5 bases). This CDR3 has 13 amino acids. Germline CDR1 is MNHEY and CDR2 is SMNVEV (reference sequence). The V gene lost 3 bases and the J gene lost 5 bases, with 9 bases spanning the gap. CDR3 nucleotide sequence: TGTGCCAGCAGTTTGAGGGTCCAAGATACGCAGTATTTT. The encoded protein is CASSLRVQDTQYF.

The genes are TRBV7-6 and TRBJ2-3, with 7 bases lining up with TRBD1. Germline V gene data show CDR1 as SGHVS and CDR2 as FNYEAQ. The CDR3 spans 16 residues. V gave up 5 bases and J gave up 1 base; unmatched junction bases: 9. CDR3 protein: CASSQQGSLGTDTQYF. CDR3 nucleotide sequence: TGTGCCAGCAGCCAACAGGGGTCATTGGGCACAGATACGCAGTATTTT.

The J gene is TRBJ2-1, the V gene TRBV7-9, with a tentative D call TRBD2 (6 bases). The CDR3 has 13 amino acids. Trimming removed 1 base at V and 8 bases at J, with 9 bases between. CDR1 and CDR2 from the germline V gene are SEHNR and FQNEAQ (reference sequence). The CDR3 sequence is CASSLVSGDEQFF. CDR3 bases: TGTGCCAGCAGCTTAGTTTCGGGAGATGAGCAGTTCTTC. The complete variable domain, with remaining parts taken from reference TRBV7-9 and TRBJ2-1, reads DTGVSQNPRHKITKRGQNVTFRCDPISEHNRLYWYRQTLGQGPEFLTYFQNEAQLEKSRLLSDRFSAERPKGSFSTLEIQRTEQGDSAMYLCASSLVSGDEQFFGPGTRLTVL.

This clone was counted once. The CDR3 reads CATSDPGGGKNIQYF. The CDR3 DNA follows: TGTGCCACCAGTGATCCAGGAGGGGGTAAAAACATTCAGTACTTC. This chain uses TRBV24-1 with TRBJ2-4; tentatively, D is TRBD1 or TRBD2 (6 bases each). Trimming shortened V by 3 bases and J by 4 bases, and 12 bases separated the two germline ends. This CDR3 contains 15 residues. Germline V gene sequence: CDR1 KGHDR, CDR2 SFDVKD.